What follows is one T cell receptor (beta chain) and its context. In its sample, this clonotype was seen a few times. Its antigen has not been determined. Base qualities are missing; no much larger clone stands one base away. This sample was taken from a study of T-cell reconstitution after alpha-beta-depleted transplantation in children (dated by TCRdb to about 2016). Some background on the complete study: Using TCR repertoire profiling, the study followed T-cell immune reconstitution in a quantitative way in children after TCRalphabeta/CD19-depleted allogeneic hematopoietic cell transplantation. Paper-wide results and their limitations: The frequencies of hyperexpanded clones fell over the following months, and after one year, T-cell counts and TCRbeta diversity were mostly attributed to newly produced T cells. In some patients, the high TCRbeta diversity seen at day 60 was put down to recipient T cells and intrathymic progenitors that had survived conditioning. The apparently early alphabetaT-cell count recovery about two months after transplant was reportedly dependent on only several hundred rapidly expanded clones derived from non-depleted graft cells.

The library was built by means of PCR. Sequencing took place on an Illumina HiSeq 2500. To normalize quantification of the TCRbeta repertoire, the TCR libraries were built with molecular barcoding that relied on unique molecular identifiers. The raw public data were reprocessed by TCRdb itself: fastp quality trimming at Q25, MiXCR clonotype calling, in-frame beta chains only. Rows merge per CDR3 protein into single entries with the most common DNA and genes. For this sample there are about 200,000 distinct CDR3 sequences; approximately 7% appear just once. The ten largest clones take up 5% to 6.5% of the sample. What the treatment or condition label conveys for this sample: allogeneic hematopoietic cell transplantation with graft depleted of TCRalphabeta T cells and CD19 B cells. TCRalphabeta/CD19-depleted allogeneic hematopoietic cell grafts were given to the transplant recipients, all of whom were children.

From the cysteine up to the phenylalanine, the CDR3 has a length of 14 residues. This entry keeps only the CDR3 DNA: 42 bases, framed from base 1. The source material was PBMCs, sampled before TCRalphabeta/CD19-depleted stem cell transplant. The TCR was taken from a boy aged 2 to 10 with acute lymphoblastic leukemia, due to receive a stem cell transplant. The chain is assembled from TRBV21-1 and TRBJ2-3; the table's TRBD1 call for D was not verified on the DNA. TRBV21-1 is marked as a pseudogene. The CDR3 loop reads CASSPSRGADTQYF. The DNA sequence is as follows: TGTGCCAGCAGCCCTTCAAGGGGGGCAGATACGCAGTATTTT.